The 32 T cell receptor beta chains below all came from one sample that was sequenced in a study of T cell clonality in common variable immunodeficiency. Produced via immunoSEQ multiplex PCR; TCRdb's table is partial and in-frame only. The sample was found to contain about 35,000 clones, and every one recurs. Specimen: peripheral blood mononuclear cells. These receptors were collected from a person aged 18 to 70 in good health.

This clone occurred many times. The read is 3 residues too short to cover the CDR3 end, so that end is filled in from the germline J gene. The rearrangement links TRBV5-1 to TRBJ1-2, with 9 bases that match TRBD1. The CDR3 consists of 16 residues. Germline CDR1 reads SGHRS; CDR2 reads YFSETQ. After removal of 4 bases from V and 4 bases from J, the junction contained 11 bases not matched to a gene. CDR3 amino acids: CASSERQGVSPYGYTF. The covered CDR3 bases are TGCGCCAGCAGCGAAAGACAGGGGGTATCACCCTATGGC.

This clone was counted ten times or more. Read sequence stops 3 residues before the CDR3 end, and the germline J gene provides the missing end. The V gene is TRBV19, the J gene TRBJ2-3; D uncertain. The CDR3 sequence is 14 residues long. The germline V gene encodes CDR1 LNHDA and CDR2 SQIVND (reference sequence). The germline V and J ends were trimmed by 5 bases and 4 bases, with 13 bases remaining between them. The CDR3: CASSPRGPSDTQYF. The part of the CDR3 DNA that was read is TGTGCCAGTAGTCCCCGAGGCCCCTCAGATACG.

In this sample, this clone turned up many times. The junction and the germline gene differ at one end; a read error may be behind it. The CDR3 extends 3 residues past the end of the read, so its final part is completed from the germline J gene. The rearrangement uses TRBV4-1 and TRBJ2-7; maybe TRBD2 (6 bases). Per germline, CDR1 MGHRA and CDR2 YSYEKL. The CDR3 length is 14 residues. The CDR3 loop is CTSSPRTTPYEQYF. The covered CDR3 bases are TGCACCAGCAGCCCACGGACTACCCCCTACGAG.

This clone appeared many times. The observed sequence ends 3 residues before the CDR3 terminus, with the missing tail filled in from the germline J gene. The chain carries TRBV20-1 and TRBJ1-1; D is undetermined. Germline values: CDR1 DFQATT, CDR2 SNEGSKA (reference sequence). The length of the CDR3 is 13 residues. Trimming removed 3 bases from V and 7 bases from J, with 15 bases in between. This CDR3 is CSASIPGQDEAFF. CDR3 DNA, as far as it was read: TGCAGTGCTAGTATCCCTGGGCAGGATGAA.

This clone was counted at least ten times. With the read ending 3 residues before the CDR3 end, the germline J gene is used to fill in that end. J is TRBJ2-1 and V is TRBV19, with D unresolved. CDR1 LNHDA and CDR2 SQIVND come from the germline V gene (reference sequence). Trimming left V 3 bases short and J 6 bases short, with 9 bases between. The CDR3 runs 13 residues. CDR3 residues: CASSMSSRNEQFF. Partial CDR3 DNA: TGTGCCAGTAGTATGTCGTCGCGCAATGAG.

The sample holds many counts of this clone. Incomplete CDR3 DNA: TGCGCCAGCAGCCAACAGGGACTAGCGGGAGTAGAGACC. This gives the protein CASSQQGLAGVET. The entire CDR3 sequence reads CASSQQGLAGVETQYF. The chain carries TRBV4-1 and TRBJ2-5; TRBD2 matches 14 bases. From the germline J gene comes the end of the CDR3, since the read stops 3 residues before it. With V trimmed by 2 bases and J by 4 bases, 3 bases remained unmatched. CDR1 is MGHRA, CDR2 YSYEKL, per germline. The CDR3 runs to 16 residues.

In this sample, this clone turned up a few times. The read gets to within 3 residues of the CDR3 end, and the germline J gene fills in the rest. The chain has TRBV5-1 and TRBJ2-3; D possibly corresponds to TRBD2 (6 bases). The CDR3 runs to 13 residues. CDR1 SGHRS and CDR2 YFSETQ come from the germline V gene. Partial CDR3 DNA: TGCGCCAGCAGCTTGACGGGGGAGGAGACG. This codes for CASSLTGEET. The CDR3 in its entirety is CASSLTGEETQYF.

This clone was seen ten or more times. The sequenced fragment ends 3 residues before the CDR3 boundary, so the rest is inferred from the germline J gene. The chain is built from TRBV14 and TRBJ2-7; D is possibly TRBD2 (6 bases). Germline assignment: CDR1 SGHDN and CDR2 FVKESK. This CDR3 has 15 amino acids. V was pared by 5 bases and J by 2 bases, with 16 bases between. The CDR3 loop reads CASSKRLVGTYEQYF. CDR3 DNA (partial): TGTGCCAGCAGCAAGCGACTAGTTGGTACCTACGAG.

At least ten counts were recorded for this clone. The CDR3 end falls 3 residues outside the read, so it is completed with the germline J gene. The chain has TRBV19 and TRBJ1-1; D is undetermined. Germline lookup yields CDR1 LNHDA and CDR2 SQIVND (reference sequence). The ends were cut back, 0 bases at V and 1 base at J, with 12 bases in the middle. The CDR3 is 16 residues long. The covered CDR3 bases are TGTGCCAGTAGTATAGATCTGACGACATCGAACACTGAA. Its translation: CASSIDLTTSNTE. From start to end, the CDR3 is CASSIDLTTSNTEAFF.

In this sample, this clone turned up many times. The CDR3 is cut off 3 residues early in the read; its end comes from the germline J gene. The chain couples TRBV12-3 or TRBV12-4 to TRBJ1-3, with D perhaps matching TRBD1 (6 bases). V was trimmed by 6 bases and J by 0 bases, leaving 9 bases between them. The CDR3 covers 14 residues. The CDR3 DNA, read in part, is TGTGCCAGCAGCAGGGGCAGCTCTGGAAACACC. This translates into CASSRGSSGNT. The whole CDR3 is CASSRGSSGNTIYF.

Details on this clone: One base away lies a much larger clone, so this may be a sequencing read error. CDR3 protein: CASSLESQGTDTQYF. The sequenced CDR3 bases are TGCGCCAGCAGCTTGGAATCCCAGGGCACAGATACC. The rearrangement joins TRBV5-1 to TRBJ2-5, with D possibly being TRBD1 (5 bases). The read ends 3 residues before the CDR3 terminus; that terminus is restored from the germline J gene. Germline V CDR1 and CDR2: SGHRS, YFSETQ. The CDR3 covers 15 residues.

This clone appeared a few times. The CDR3 end is not reached by the read, which stops 3 residues before it; the germline J gene fills it in. The chain joins TRBV30 to TRBJ1-2; the D is unclear. Germline values: CDR1 GTSNPN, CDR2 SVGIG (reference sequence). The CDR3 runs 16 residues. Partial CDR3 DNA: TGTGCCTGGAGTGTCGAGCGGATGAGCTCCTACAATGAC. Translation: CAWSVERMSSYND. The CDR3 in full is CAWSVERMSSYNDYTF.

This clone appeared a few times. From the germline J gene comes the end of the CDR3, since the read stops 3 residues before it. The rearrangement uses TRBV7-2 and TRBJ1-2; no clear D. The length of the CDR3 is 13 residues. The germline V gene has CDR1 SGHTA and CDR2 FQGNSA. CDR3 sequence reads: CASNSGLNNDYTF. The covered CDR3 bases are TGTGCCAGTAATAGCGGACTAAACAATGAC.

This clone was counted many times. The read stops 3 residues short of the end of the CDR3; the missing end is completed from the germline J gene. The rearrangement joins TRBV7-6 to TRBJ1-3, with D tentatively TRBD1 (5 bases). Germline CDR1 and CDR2: SGHVS and FNYEAQ. CDR3 length: 15 residues. With 5 bases removed from V and 3 bases from J, the gap between germline ends came to 14 bases. CDR3 DNA, as far as it was read: TGTGCCAGCAGCCAAAGGACATTGGGTGGAAACACC. Translated: CASSQRTLGGNT. The whole CDR3 protein reads CASSQRTLGGNTIYF.

About this clone itself: The sequenced fragment ends 3 residues before the CDR3 boundary, so the rest is inferred from the germline J gene. The chain links TRBV19 to TRBJ2-2, with D perhaps TRBD2 (5 bases). The germline CDR1 and CDR2 sequences are LNHDA and SQIVND (reference sequence). This CDR3 spans 15 amino acids. The CDR3 loop is CASSMTGSPNEKLFF. Incomplete CDR3 DNA: TGTGCCAGTAGTATGACGGGGTCTCCTAATGAAAAG.

This clone turned up a few times. A read error may account for a junction end that differs from germline. The CDR3 extends 3 residues past the end of the read, so its final part is completed from the germline J gene. This CDR3 is also generated by other DNA sequences in the sample. V gene TRBV7-6 combines with J gene TRBJ1-3, with 9 positions matching TRBD1. Germline V gene lookup returns CDR1 SGHVS and CDR2 FNYEAQ. The CDR3 loop spans 16 amino acids. Incomplete CDR3 DNA: TGTGCCAGCAGCGTCGGACAGGGGAGCTCTGGAAACACA. Protein sequence: CASSVGQGSSGNT. The entire CDR3 sequence reads CASSVGQGSSGNTIYF. The whole variable domain, filled in from reference TRBV7-6 and TRBJ1-3, reads GAGVSQSPRYKVTKRGQDVALRCDPISGHVSLYWYRQALGQGPEFLTYFNYEAQQDKSGLPNDRFSAERPEGSISTLTIQRTEQRDSAMYRCASSVGQGSSGNTIYFGEGSWLTVV.

This clone was seen a handful of times. The sequenced fragment ends 3 residues before the CDR3 boundary, so the rest is inferred from the germline J gene. V is TRBV19 and J is TRBJ2-3; TRBD2 agrees at 8 bases. The J segment lost 1 base and the V segment lost 4 bases, leaving 7 bases of the junction unmatched. CDR1 LNHDA and CDR2 SQIVND come from the germline V gene (reference sequence). The CDR3 is 16 residues long. The CDR3 DNA, read in part, is TGTGCCAGTAGTAGGACTAGCACCCAACGCACAGATACG. Amino acids: CASSRTSTQRTDT. The CDR3 in full is CASSRTSTQRTDTQYF.

This clone was seen repeatedly, ten times or more. The sequence runs out 3 residues before the end of the CDR3; the remainder is reconstructed from the germline J gene. The chain joins TRBV20-1 to TRBJ2-7, with 7 bases lining up with TRBD2. CDR1 DFQATT and CDR2 SNEGSKA come from the germline V gene (reference sequence). After removal of 6 bases from V and 4 bases from J, the junction contained 9 bases not matched to a gene. The CDR3 covers 13 residues. The CDR3 reads CSAKRGPFYEQYF. CDR3 DNA (partial): TGCAGTGCAAAGCGGGGACCCTTTTACGAG.

This clone occurred many times. The CDR3 end lies 3 residues beyond the end of the read and is filled in from the germline J gene. This chain uses TRBV12-5 with TRBJ2-7, with D perhaps TRBD2 (5 bases). Germline assignment: CDR1 LGHNT and CDR2 FRNRAP. The CDR3 length is 12 residues. V was pared by 4 bases and J by 2 bases, with 6 bases between. Here the CDR3 reads CASGSGAYEQYF. CDR3 DNA, as far as it was read: TGTGCTAGTGGTTCCGGGGCCTACGAG.

This clone was counted at least ten times. The read terminates 3 residues ahead of where the CDR3 ends, so the germline J gene completes it. V usage is TRBV10-3 and J usage is TRBJ2-3, with 7 bases aligning to TRBD2. The CDR3 extends over 16 amino acids. V lost 5 bases, J lost 1 base, and 9 bases stayed unmatched. CDR1 is ENHRY and CDR2 is SYGVKD in the germline V gene. The CDR3 region is CAISRAGESGTDTQYF. The sequenced part of the CDR3 DNA is TGTGCCATCAGTAGGGCGGGAGAGAGTGGCACAGATACG.

In this sample, this clone turned up many times. Read data end 3 residues before the CDR3 end; the end is taken from the germline J gene. The chain recombines TRBV18 with TRBJ1-6; 8 bases line up with TRBD1. The CDR3 is 15 amino acids. Trimming removed 3 bases from V and 7 bases from J; junction bases left unmatched: 5. Germline-derived CDR1 and CDR2 are KGHSH and LQKENI. The covered CDR3 bases are TGTGCCAGCTCACCGCCGGGACAGGAGAATTCACCC. Translation: CASSPPGQENSP. The CDR3 in its entirety is CASSPPGQENSPLHF.

This clone was detected many times. The read terminates 3 residues before the CDR3 end, so the remaining end is supplied by the germline J gene. The rearrangement uses TRBV7-8 and TRBJ2-7; 9 nucleotides agree with TRBD1. In germline, CDR1 is SGHVS, CDR2 FQNEAQ. The junction had 7 bases not matched to a gene; V was cut back by 5 bases and J by 2 bases. The CDR3 sequence is 15 residues long. The covered CDR3 bases are TGTGCCAGCAGCCACCGGGACAGGGACACCTACGAG. It yields the protein CASSHRDRDTYE. The full-length CDR3 reads as CASSHRDRDTYEQYF. The entire variable domain, with the rest obtained from reference TRBV7-8 and TRBJ2-7, is as follows: GAGVSQSPRYKVAKRGQDVALRCDPISGHVSLFWYQQALGQGPEFLTYFQNEAQLDKSGLPSDRFFAERPEGSVSTLKIQRTQQEDSAVYLCASSHRDRDTYEQYFGPGTRLTVT.

This clone showed up many times. The read finishes 3 residues shy of the CDR3 end, and the germline J gene is used to complete it. V and J are TRBV20-1 and TRBJ1-1; D uncertain. Germline lookup yields CDR1 DFQATT and CDR2 SNEGSKA (reference sequence). The CDR3 totals 14 residues. V lost 0 bases and J lost 1, with 9 bases in between. CDR3 loop: CSARDTSGNTEAFF. CDR3 DNA (partial): TGCAGTGCTAGAGATACTTCGGGGAACACTGAA.

This clone was recorded many times. The CDR3 is cut off 3 residues early in the read; its end comes from the germline J gene. This chain connects TRBV24-1 to TRBJ2-1; 7 nucleotides align to TRBD1. V was pared by 3 bases and J by 5 bases, with 6 bases of the junction left unmatched. Germline CDR1 KGHDR, CDR2 SFDVKD. CDR3 length equals 15 residues. The sequenced part of the CDR3 DNA is TGTGCCACCAGTGATCCTGGACAGGCGGACAATGAG. Its protein product is CATSDPGQADNE. The entire CDR3 is CATSDPGQADNEQFF.

This clone was detected many times. Read coverage stops 3 residues before the CDR3 terminus; the germline J gene supplies the remainder. J is TRBJ2-2 and V is TRBV7-6; TRBD1 is a possible D gene (6 bases). CDR1 and CDR2 (germline): SGHVS, FNYEAQ. V lost 6 bases, J lost 7 bases, and 12 bases lay in between. The CDR3 extends over 13 amino acids. The CDR3: CASSLQGYGELFF. Partial CDR3 DNA: TGTGCCAGCAGTCTTCAGGGGTACGGGGAG.

Regarding this clone: The sequence runs out 3 residues before the end of the CDR3; the remainder is reconstructed from the germline J gene. V and J are TRBV6-1 and TRBJ1-2; D might be TRBD1 (5 bases). The CDR3 has 16 residues. Per the germline V gene, CDR1 is MNHNS and CDR2 is SASEGT. Partial CDR3 DNA: TGTGCCAGCAGTGTGACTAGCGGGACCGCCGGTGGCATC. This gives the protein CASSVTSGTAGGI. In full, the CDR3 reads CASSVTSGTAGGIYTF.

This clone was counted many times. The sequenced fragment ends 3 residues before the CDR3 boundary, so the rest is inferred from the germline J gene. V usage is TRBV2 and J usage is TRBJ2-2, with 8 bases identical to TRBD2. Germline V gene sequence: CDR1 SNHLY, CDR2 FYNNEI. CDR3 length equals 16 residues. V shed 7 bases and J 7 bases; nucleotides not matched to a gene: 14. The covered CDR3 bases are TGTGCCAGCAAAGGGCTCCCAGCGGGAGTAATCGGGGAG. Translated, it gives CASKGLPAGVIGE. The CDR3 in its entirety is CASKGLPAGVIGELFF.

This clone showed up many times. Coverage ceases 3 residues before the CDR3 finishes, and the germline J gene fills in the end. The rearrangement links TRBV19 to TRBJ2-7; D not resolved. CDR1 is LNHDA and CDR2 is SQIVND in the germline V gene (reference sequence). The CDR3 covers 13 residues. Deletions cut 1 base from V and 3 bases from J, with 7 bases between. The CDR3 bases that were read are TGTGCCAGTAGTATAGGTAACGGCTACGAG. Its protein product is CASSIGNGYE. The complete CDR3 protein is CASSIGNGYEQYF.

Regarding this clone: The CDR3 end lies 3 residues beyond the end of the read and is filled in from the germline J gene. This rearrangement joins TRBV6-1 to TRBJ1-2; perhaps TRBD1 as D (5 bases). Germline CDR1 reads MNHNS; CDR2 reads SASEGT. The CDR3 runs to 15 residues. The V end was cut by 1 base, the J end by 3 bases, with 12 bases between. The CDR3 here is CASSEGGVQYYGYTF. Partial CDR3 DNA: TGTGCCAGCAGTGAAGGGGGGGTTCAATACTATGGC.

This clone was seen many times. The read ends 3 residues shy of where the CDR3 ends; the end is completed using the germline J gene. This chain uses TRBV2 with TRBJ1-1; no clear D gene. Trimming pared 2 bases from V and 5 bases from J, leaving 6 bases between. The CDR3 sequence is 12 residues long. Germline CDR1 is SNHLY and CDR2 is FYNNEI. The CDR3 DNA, read in part, is TGTGCCAGCAGTGAATCCGGTACTGAA. Encoded protein: CASSESGTE. In full, the CDR3 reads CASSESGTEAFF.

About this clone itself: Read data end 3 residues before the CDR3 end; the end is taken from the germline J gene. The chain carries TRBV5-1 and TRBJ2-1, with 11 bases fitting TRBD2. This CDR3 spans 15 amino acids. V lost 0 bases and J lost 6; bases outside the gene matches: 2. Germline V gene sequence: CDR1 SGHRS, CDR2 YFSETQ. The CDR3 region is CASSLVTSGGNEQFF. CDR3 bases read: TGCGCCAGCAGCTTGGTAACTAGCGGGGGCAATGAG. Full variable domain (remainder filled in from reference TRBV5-1 and TRBJ2-1): KAGVTQTPRYLIKTRGQQVTLSCSPISGHRSVSWYQQTPGQGLQFLFEYFSETQRNKGNFPGRFSGRQFSNSRSEMNVSTLELGDSALYLCASSLVTSGGNEQFFGPGTRLTVL.

This clone has a count of ten or more. From the germline J gene comes the end of the CDR3, since the read stops 3 residues before it. The chain carries TRBV29-1 and TRBJ1-1, with 11 nucleotides matching TRBD1. There are 13 residues in the CDR3. With V trimmed by 7 bases and J by 2 bases, 3 bases remained unmatched. Germline V gives CDR1 SQVTM, CDR2 ANQGSEA. The covered CDR3 bases are TGCAGCGCCAGGACAGGGGGCAACACTGAA. Amino acid sequence: CSARTGGNTE. In full, the CDR3 is CSARTGGNTEAFF.